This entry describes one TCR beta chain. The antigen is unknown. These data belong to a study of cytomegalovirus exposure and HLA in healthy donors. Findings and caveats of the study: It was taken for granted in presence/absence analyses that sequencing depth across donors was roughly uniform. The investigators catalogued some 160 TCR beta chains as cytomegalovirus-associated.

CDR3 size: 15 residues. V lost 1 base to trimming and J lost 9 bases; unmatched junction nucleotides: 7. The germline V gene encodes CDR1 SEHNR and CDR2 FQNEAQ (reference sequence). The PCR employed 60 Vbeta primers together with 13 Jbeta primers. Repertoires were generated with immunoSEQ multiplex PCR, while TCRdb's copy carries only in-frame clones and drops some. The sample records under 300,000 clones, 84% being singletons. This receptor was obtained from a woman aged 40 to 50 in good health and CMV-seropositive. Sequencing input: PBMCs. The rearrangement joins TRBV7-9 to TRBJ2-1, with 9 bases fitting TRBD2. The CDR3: CASSLGGSGRLEQFF. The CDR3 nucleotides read TGTGCCAGCAGCTTAGGCGGTAGCGGGAGACTTGAGCAGTTCTTC.